This TCR beta chain was sequenced for a study of cytomegalovirus exposure and HLA in healthy donors. Overall study results and limits: One variant, a missense change in DCLRE1C, was linked in a later analysis to TCR beta V- and J-gene trimming. An apparent linkage of common viral pathogens to several of the most significant clusters emerged in a later analysis.

With 60 Vbeta and 13 Jbeta primers, the PCR was carried out. Assay: immunoSEQ multiplex PCR; the TCRdb copy retains only in-frame clones and omits some. This table holds fewer than 100,000 clones, over 65% found once. Details on this clone: Its specificity is not known.

Samples came from healthy bone marrow donors. Unrecorded immune exposures were likely, despite nominal health at sampling. V was trimmed by 1 base and J by 4 bases, leaving 20 bases between them. Germline values: CDR1 MGHRA, CDR2 YSYEKL. The CDR3 contains 18 residues. This TCR was sampled from a man aged 35 to 55 in good health and CMV-seronegative. The sequencing sample was made of PBMCs. The chain recombines TRBV4-1 with TRBJ1-5; tentatively, D is TRBD1 (5 bases). The CDR3 region is CASSQVREALKFNQPQHF. DNA for the CDR3: TGCGCCAGCAGCCAAGTCAGGGAGGCCCTGAAATTTAATCAGCCCCAGCATTTT.